One sample yielded the 28 T cell receptor beta chains listed below, sequenced in a study of PD-L1 blockade in urothelial cancer. Sequencing used immunoSEQ multiplex PCR; TCRdb keeps in-frame clones, though not all of them. The sample holds just under 45,000 clones, about 83% seen once. Regarding time point: peripheral blood 6 weeks after treatment start. Sample: PBMCs, taken around atezolizumab (anti-PD-L1) treatment. The receptor set was obtained from a man aged 55 to 70 with urothelial cancer.

This chain links TRBV18 with TRBJ1-4; TRBD1 is a possible D gene (5 bases). Germline V gives CDR1 KGHSH, CDR2 LQKENI. Deletions cut 5 bases from V and 5 bases from J, with 15 bases between. This CDR3 region has 15 residues. The chain's CDR3 is CASSTSGGKNEKLFF. The CDR3 DNA reads as TGTGCCAGCTCAACCAGTGGGGGGAAAAATGAAAAACTGTTTTTT. The variable domain in full, completed from reference TRBV18 and TRBJ1-4, reads NAGVMQNPRHLVRRRGQEARLRCSPMKGHSHVYWYRQLPEEGLKFMVYLQKENIIDESGMPKERFSAEFPKEGPSILRIQQVVRGDSAAYFCASSTSGGKNEKLFFGSGTQLSVL.

The gene calls are TRBV18 and TRBJ2-6; tentative D call: TRBD2 (5 bases). From germline, CDR1 is KGHSH and CDR2 LQKENI. V shed 3 bases and J shed 2 bases, with 14 bases lying between them. This CDR3 comprises 17 residues. CDR3 residues: CASSPGVQEAGANVLTF. In DNA, the CDR3 is TGTGCCAGCTCACCGGGCGTTCAGGAGGCTGGGGCCAACGTCCTGACTTTC.

The chain links TRBV4-1 to TRBJ1-4, with 8 positions matching TRBD1. The CDR3 is 16 amino acids. V lost 0 bases and J lost 13; bases outside the gene matches: 13. Per germline, CDR1 MGHRA and CDR2 YSYEKL. This CDR3 reads CASSQDLGRGPLVLFF. The DNA for the CDR3 is TGCGCCAGCAGCCAAGACCTGGGCAGGGGGCCTCTGGTACTGTTTTTT.

The chain is built from TRBV10-2 and TRBJ1-4; 7 bases line up with TRBD1. CDR3 length equals 16 residues. Germline V gene sequence: CDR1 WSHSY, CDR2 SAAADI. The junction had 13 bases not matched to a gene; V was cut back by 4 bases and J by 8 bases. As DNA, the CDR3 is TGCGCCAGCAGTGTCCTACGCAGGACAGGCGGGGAAAAACTGTTTTTT. Encoded protein: CASSVLRRTGGEKLFF.

The J gene is TRBJ2-7, the V gene TRBV5-4; tentatively, D is TRBD1 (5 bases). V gave up 1 base and J gave up 2 bases, with 10 bases separating them. CDR1 SGHNT and CDR2 YYREEE come from the germline V gene (reference sequence). This CDR3 is 14 amino acids long. The CDR3 region is CASSLTGETYEQYF. CDR3 nucleotides: TGTGCCAGCAGCTTGACAGGTGAGACCTACGAGCAGTACTTC.

In its sample, this clone was seen once. This chain uses TRBV10-3 with TRBJ2-7; TRBD2 matches at 13 bases. Germline trimming cut 6 bases from V and 3 bases from J; bases unmatched to any gene: 5. Germline V lookup: CDR1 ENHRY, CDR2 SYGVKD. The CDR3 spans 15 residues. DNA for the CDR3: TGTGCCATCAGGGGGGGGACTAGCGGGAACTACGAGCAGTACTTC. It translates to CAIRGGTSGNYEQYF.

The chain is built from TRBV29-1 and TRBJ2-1; TRBD2 might be the D (6 bases). CDR1 and CDR2 from the germline V gene are SQVTM and ANQGSEA. V was pared by 5 bases and J by 8 bases, with 10 bases between. The CDR3 sequence is 11 residues long. DNA for the CDR3: TGCAGCGTTACCCCGGGGGATGAGCAGTTCTTC. It specifies CSVTPGDEQFF.

The rearrangement links TRBV15 to TRBJ1-6; D is possibly TRBD1 (5 bases). Trimming took off 3 bases at V and 0 bases at J, with 15 bases between the two ends. The V gene's germline CDR1 is LNHNV and CDR2 YYDKDF (reference sequence). The CDR3 consists of 18 residues. The CDR3 region is CATSSSRTPSSYNSPLHF. CDR3 coding DNA: TGTGCCACCAGCAGCTCAAGGACACCAAGCTCCTATAATTCACCCCTCCACTTT.

The chain couples TRBV28 to TRBJ2-3; D is perhaps TRBD2 (6 bases). The CDR3 runs 12 residues. V lost 1 base to trimming and J lost 8 bases, with 7 bases between them. CDR1 and CDR2 (germline): MDHEN, SYDVKM. CDR3 sequence: CASSLSSVTQYF. In DNA form, the CDR3 reads TGTGCCAGCAGTTTATCTAGCGTTACGCAGTATTTT.

The genes are TRBV4-1 and TRBJ2-3; 10 bases match TRBD2. This CDR3 spans 17 amino acids. The germline V gene encodes CDR1 MGHRA and CDR2 YSYEKL. J lost 4 bases, V lost 0 bases, and 7 bases had no gene match. The CDR3 region is CASSQDHQRGGSDTQYF. In DNA form, the CDR3 reads TGCGCCAGCAGCCAAGATCACCAGCGGGGGGGCTCAGATACGCAGTATTTT.

V is TRBV28 and J is TRBJ1-2; 7 nucleotides match TRBD1. This CDR3 has 15 residues. Germline loops: CDR1 MDHEN, CDR2 SYDVKM. The J segment lost 6 bases and the V segment lost 5 bases, leaving 12 bases of the junction unmatched. The CDR3 protein is CASSPPGDSSHGYTF. Written as DNA, the CDR3 is TGTGCCAGCAGTCCCCCGGGGGACAGCTCCCATGGCTACACCTTC.

The J gene is TRBJ2-7, the V gene TRBV28, with 9 bases aligning to TRBD1. V lost 5 bases and J lost 2; bases outside the gene matches: 7. This CDR3 is 15 amino acids long. CDR1 MDHEN and CDR2 SYDVKM come from the germline V gene. CDR3 coding DNA: TGTGCCAGCAGTCCCGGGACAGGGCGGACCTACGAGCAGTACTTC. This translates into CASSPGTGRTYEQYF. Supplemented by reference TRBV28 and TRBJ2-7, the full variable domain reads DVKVTQSSRYLVKRTGEKVFLECVQDMDHENMFWYRQDPGLGLRLIYFSYDVKMKEKGDIPEGYSVSREKKERFSLILESASTNQTSMYLCASSPGTGRTYEQYFGPGTRLTVT.

The rearrangement joins TRBV11-2 to TRBJ2-4, with a weak D call TRBD2 (6 bases). Germline V gene sequence: CDR1 SGHAT, CDR2 FQNNGV. V shed 3 bases and J shed 0 bases, with 18 bases lying between them. This CDR3 region has 18 residues. The CDR3 loop reads CASSLLKIGTLAKNIQYF. The CDR3 DNA sequence: TGTGCCAGCAGCTTGCTTAAGATCGGGACTCTAGCCAAAAACATTCAGTACTTC. The full variable domain, completed using reference TRBV11-2 and TRBJ2-4, is EAGVAQSPRYKIIEKRQSVAFWCNPISGHATLYWYQQILGQGPKLLIQFQNNGVVDDSQLPKDRFSAERLKGVDSTLKIQPAKLEDSAVYLCASSLLKIGTLAKNIQYFGAGTRLSVL.

This rearrangement joins TRBV30 to TRBJ2-2; 9 bases are a match to TRBD1. The CDR3 runs 16 residues. Trimming at V came to 2 bases and at J to 5 bases, leaving 9 bases not matched to a gene. The germline CDR1 and CDR2 sequences are GTSNPN and SVGIG (reference sequence). CDR3 loop: CAWSITGTGITGELFF. DNA for the CDR3: TGTGCCTGGAGTATTACCGGGACAGGGATTACCGGGGAGCTGTTTTTT.

This CDR3 is CASSPGGRGYGGELFF. In DNA form, the CDR3 reads TGTGCCAGCAGCCCCGGGGGACGAGGGTACGGCGGGGAGCTGTTTTTT. The V gene is TRBV28, the J gene TRBJ2-2, with D perhaps TRBD2 (6 bases). V was cut by 6 bases and J by 7 bases, with 21 bases left in between. CDR1 is MDHEN and CDR2 is SYDVKM in the germline V gene. This CDR3 spans 16 amino acids.

The chain carries TRBV7-8 and TRBJ2-2, with D hard to call. Trimming left V 3 bases short and J 6 bases short, with 14 bases between. The germline V gene encodes CDR1 SGHVS and CDR2 FQNEAQ. The length of the CDR3 is 15 residues. The CDR3 loop is CASSFQRRISGELFF. CDR3 in DNA: TGTGCCAGCAGCTTTCAGCGACGAATCTCCGGGGAGCTGTTTTTT.

The chain recombines TRBV7-2 with TRBJ1-6, with 7 bases lining up with TRBD1. With V trimmed by 3 bases and J by 14 bases, 7 bases remained unmatched. The CDR3 loop spans 13 amino acids. CDR1 is SGHTA, CDR2 FQGNSA, per germline. The CDR3: CASSLGFRGALHF. CDR3 sequence (DNA): TGTGCCAGCAGCTTGGGGTTCAGGGGGGCCCTCCACTTT.

The chain links TRBV7-9 to TRBJ1-1, with 7 bases matching TRBD1. This CDR3 is built from 17 residues. Trimming took 5 bases from V and 0 from J; bases not matched to a gene: 12. CDR1 is SEHNR and CDR2 is FQNEAQ in the germline V gene (reference sequence). The CDR3 sequence: CASSAGTGAYMNTEAFF. DNA for the CDR3: TGTGCCAGCAGCGCAGGTACAGGGGCTTACATGAACACTGAAGCTTTCTTT.

The rearrangement joins TRBV5-1 to TRBJ1-3; perhaps TRBD1 as D (6 bases). This CDR3 is built from 17 residues. V dropped 4 bases and J dropped 0 bases, with 17 bases sitting between them. The germline gives CDR1 SGHRS, CDR2 YFSETQ. Here the CDR3 reads CASSPGGGPSSGNTIYF. For the CDR3, the DNA is TGCGCCAGCAGCCCGGGGGGGGGCCCGAGCTCTGGAAACACCATATATTTT.

The gene calls are TRBV30 and TRBJ1-2; D gene uncertain. The V gene lost 3 bases and the J gene lost 3 bases, with 14 bases spanning the gap. The germline gives CDR1 GTSNPN, CDR2 SVGIG (reference sequence). This CDR3 contains 14 residues. Here the CDR3 DNA reads TGTGCCTGGAGCCCAAGGCCCGGGGACTATGGCTACACCTTC. This codes for CAWSPRPGDYGYTF.

This clone is categorized as medium-sized. J is TRBJ2-7 and V is TRBV15, with a tentative D call TRBD2 (5 bases). The V end lost 1 base, the J end lost 6 bases, and 7 bases lay between the germline ends. The length of the CDR3 is 12 residues. The germline CDR1 and CDR2 sequences are LNHNV and YYDKDF (reference sequence). The CDR3 spells CATSRGGFEQYF. The CDR3 DNA sequence: TGTGCCACCAGCAGAGGCGGGTTCGAGCAGTACTTC.

This chain connects TRBV9 to TRBJ2-6; 11 bases map to TRBD2. Germline CDR1 is SGDLS and CDR2 is YYNGEE. Unmatched junction bases numbered 4, after V lost 8 bases and J lost 0 bases. The CDR3 extends over 16 amino acids. As DNA, the CDR3 is TGTGCCAGGGGACTAGCGGCTTACTCTGGGGCCAACGTCCTGACTTTC. It yields the protein CARGLAAYSGANVLTF.

About this clone itself: Other nucleotide sequences in the sample specify the same CDR3. V and J are TRBV5-1 and TRBJ1-2; possibly TRBD1 for D (5 bases). Trimming took off 2 bases at V and 2 bases at J, with 10 bases between the two ends. CDR1 SGHRS and CDR2 YFSETQ come from the germline V gene. The CDR3 contains 14 residues. This CDR3 reads CASSLDGGNYGYTF. CDR3 coding DNA: TGCGCCAGCAGCTTAGACGGGGGGAACTATGGCTACACCTTC.

Remarks on this clone: A junction end diverges from the germline sequence, so it may reflect a read error. The chain has TRBV9 and TRBJ1-1, with 7 bases identical to TRBD1. Per germline, CDR1 SGDLS and CDR2 YYNGEE. This CDR3 has 14 residues. CDR3 bases: TGTGCCAGTAGCGCACTCACAGGGGACACTGAAGCTTTCTTT. The encoded protein is CASSALTGDTEAFF.

This chain links TRBV28 with TRBJ2-1, with TRBD2 matching 11 bases. The germline V gene encodes CDR1 MDHEN and CDR2 SYDVKM. The CDR3 consists of 16 residues. Trimming removed 8 bases from V and 0 bases from J; junction bases left unmatched: 6. The CDR3 reads CASGTSGGSSYNEQFF. The CDR3 DNA follows: TGTGCCAGCGGTACTAGCGGGGGAAGCTCCTACAATGAGCAGTTCTTC. Variable domain in full (rest from reference TRBV28 and TRBJ2-1): DVKVTQSSRYLVKRTGEKVFLECVQDMDHENMFWYRQDPGLGLRLIYFSYDVKMKEKGDIPEGYSVSREKKERFSLILESASTNQTSMYLCASGTSGGSSYNEQFFGPGTRLTVL.

The chain couples TRBV7-8 to TRBJ1-5; 8 bases are shared with TRBD1. Germline values: CDR1 SGHVS, CDR2 FQNEAQ. This CDR3 has 14 residues. V lost 5 bases, J lost 1 base, and 1 base stayed unmatched. CDR3 loop: CASSRQGSNQPQHF. In DNA form, the CDR3 reads TGTGCCAGCAGCCGACAGGGGAGCAATCAGCCCCAGCATTTT.

The V call is TRBV5-6, the J call TRBJ2-7; D perhaps matches TRBD2 (7 bases). CDR3 length equals 15 residues. Trimming took off 1 base at V and 5 bases at J, with 16 bases between the two ends. Germline loops: CDR1 SGHDT, CDR2 YYEEEE. CDR3 in amino acids: CASSLWGGPLDEQYF. The CDR3 DNA is TGTGCCAGCAGCTTGTGGGGGGGCCCTCTGGACGAGCAGTACTTC.

The chain's CDR3 is CASKGGFGYEQYF. CDR3 nucleotides: TGTGCGTCAAAAGGGGGATTCGGCTACGAGCAGTACTTC. This rearrangement joins TRBV10-3 to TRBJ2-7, with D perhaps TRBD1 (6 bases). CDR1 and CDR2 from the germline V gene are ENHRY and SYGVKD. This CDR3 contains 13 residues.